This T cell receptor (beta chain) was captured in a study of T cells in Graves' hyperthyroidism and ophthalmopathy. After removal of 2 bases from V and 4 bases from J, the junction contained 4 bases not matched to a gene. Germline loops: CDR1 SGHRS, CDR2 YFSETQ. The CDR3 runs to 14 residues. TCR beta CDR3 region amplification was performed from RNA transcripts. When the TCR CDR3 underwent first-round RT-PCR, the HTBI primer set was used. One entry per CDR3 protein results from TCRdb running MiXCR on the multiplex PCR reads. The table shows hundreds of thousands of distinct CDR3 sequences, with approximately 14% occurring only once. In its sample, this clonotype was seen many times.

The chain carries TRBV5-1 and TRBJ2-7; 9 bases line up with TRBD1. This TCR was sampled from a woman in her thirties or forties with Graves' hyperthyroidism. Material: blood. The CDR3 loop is CASSFPGQGYEQYF. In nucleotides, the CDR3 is TGCGCCAGCAGCTTCCCGGGACAGGGTTACGAGCAGTACTTC.